The rows below give T cell receptor beta chains drawn from one sample of a study of blood T cell repertoires in COVID-19. Sequencing was performed with immunoSEQ multiplex PCR; in TCRdb, only in-frame clones are kept and a portion is missing. The sample consists of about 210,000 clones, about four fifths of them appearing once. Sequencing input: peripheral blood. The receptors come from a man between 45 and 60 years old with active or convalescent COVID-19. The CDR3 runs from the conserved cysteine through the conserved F or W. A D gene is named only where the DNA matches it firmly. Size tells how often a clone was seen (once, few, many) or the class of an expanded clone, and some rows leave it out.

clone_size j_call v_call d_call cdr3_aa cdr3_nt
NA TRBJ1-6 TRBV5-1 TRBD1 CASSLGTGVSPLHF TGCGCCAGCAGCTTGGGGACAGGGGTTTCACCCCTCCACTTT
once TRBJ2-7 TRBV28 NA CASSLSGRGEQYF TGTGCCAGCAGTTTATCCGGCCGGGGGGAGCAGTACTTC
NA TRBJ1-6 TRBV10-3 TRBD1 CAISDGTVPNSPLHF TGTGCCATCAGTGACGGGACAGTGCCCAATTCACCCCTCCACTTT
NA TRBJ1-1 TRBV28 NA CASSLINFNTEAFF TGTGCCAGCAGTTTAATTAATTTCAACACTGAAGCTTTCTTT
NA TRBJ2-2 TRBV4-1 TRBD2 CASSHWTSGNTGELFF TGCGCCAGCAGCCACTGGACTAGCGGGAACACCGGGGAGCTGTTTTTT
NA TRBJ2-2 TRBV6-5 NA CASSGRPTGELFF TGTGCCAGCTCCGGGAGACCGACCGGGGAGCTGTTTTTT
NA TRBJ2-3 TRBV30 TRBD1 CAWMTGTGLSSTDTQYF TGTGCCTGGATGACCGGGACAGGACTATCTAGCACAGATACGCAGTATTTT
few TRBJ2-7 TRBV20-1 NA CSAPPRAEQYF TGCAGTGCCCCCCCGAGGGCAGAGCAGTACTTC
NA TRBJ2-7 TRBV27 TRBD1 CASSTLGTGGNEQYF TGTGCCAGCAGTACCTTAGGGACAGGGGGCAACGAGCAGTACTTC
NA TRBJ2-1 TRBV20-1 TRBD2 CSASAGTSLGEQFF TGCAGTGCTAGTGCCGGGACTAGTCTCGGTGAGCAGTTCTTC
NA TRBJ1-2 TRBV3-1/TRBV3-2 TRBD1 CASSQAGTGQRVGGYTF TGTGCCAGCAGCCAGGCCGGGACAGGACAACGAGTTGGTGGCTACACCTTC
NA TRBJ2-7 TRBV23-1 NA CASSQLPMEGCAGPYSYEQYF TGCGCCAGCAGTCAACTCCCGATGGAAGGTTGCGCAGGGCCTTACTCCTACGAGCAGTACTTC
once TRBJ2-7 TRBV10-3 TRBD2 CAISGRLAVTYEQYF TGTGCCATCAGTGGTCGACTAGCGGTAACCTACGAGCAGTACTTC
NA TRBJ2-7 TRBV7-8 TRBD1 CASSSGTGWDEQYF TGTGCCAGCAGCTCCGGGACAGGGTGGGACGAGCAGTACTTC
NA TRBJ2-1 TRBV4-1 TRBD1 CASSQALQGVYNEQFF TGCGCCAGCAGCCAAGCTCTCCAGGGGGTGTACAATGAGCAGTTCTTC
NA TRBJ2-3 TRBV3-1/TRBV3-2 NA CASSQGATSTDTQYF TGTGCCAGCAGCCAAGGAGCGACTAGCACAGATACGCAGTATTTT
once TRBJ1-6 TRBV7-2 NA CASTPRTNSPLHF TGTGCCAGCACCCCCAGAACTAATTCACCCCTCCACTTT
NA TRBJ2-1 TRBV27 TRBD2 CASSRGTSGRASYNEQFF TGTGCCAGCAGTCGAGGGACTAGCGGGAGGGCCTCCTACAATGAGCAGTTCTTC
NA TRBJ2-7 TRBV9 NA CASSSRTGTTYEQYF TGTGCCAGCAGCTCCCGGACAGGGACTACCTACGAGCAGTACTTC
NA TRBJ2-2 TRBV28 TRBD1 CASTPTGEANTGELFF TGTGCCAGCACCCCGACAGGGGAGGCGAACACCGGGGAGCTGTTTTTT
NA TRBJ1-3 TRBV4-1 NA CASSPHGDTIYF TGCGCCAGCAGCCCTCACGGAGACACCATATATTTT
NA TRBJ2-5 TRBV4-1 NA CASSQDPLLLASQETQYF TGCGCCAGCAGCCAAGACCCCCTCCTTCTAGCGAGCCAAGAGACCCAGTACTTC
few TRBJ1-5 TRBV7-8 TRBD1 CASSPGTGVGIWRNQPQHF TGTGCCAGCAGCCCCGGGACAGGGGTTGGGATTTGGAGGAATCAGCCCCAGCATTTT
NA TRBJ1-5 TRBV4-1 TRBD1 CASSPQAGTVSGQPQHF TGCGCCAGCAGCCCGCAAGCCGGGACAGTGAGCGGTCAGCCCCAGCATTTT
few TRBJ2-7 TRBV2 NA CASRMDRLYEQYF TGTGCCAGCAGGATGGACAGACTCTACGAGCAGTACTTC
NA TRBJ1-2 TRBV20-1 TRBD1 CSASRPPGQRNYGYTF TGCAGTGCTAGTCGTCCACCGGGACAGAGAAACTATGGCTACACCTTC
NA TRBJ1-2 TRBV28 NA CASTERTRVYGYTF TGTGCCAGCACCGAGCGTACCCGCGTCTATGGCTACACCTTC
NA TRBJ1-6 TRBV10-2 NA CASSESAWGVHF TGCGCCAGCAGTGAGTCGGCGTGGGGGGTCCACTTT
NA TRBJ1-2 TRBV2 TRBD1 CATAGTGDRAGYTF TGTGCCACCGCCGGGACAGGGGACAGGGCTGGCTACACCTTC
NA TRBJ2-1 TRBV24-1 TRBD1 CATSGLAGQGLNEQFF TGTGCCACCAGTGGTTTGGCGGGACAGGGTCTCAATGAGCAGTTCTTC
NA TRBJ1-3 TRBV18 NA CASSPLRMGSSGNTIYF TGTGCCAGCTCACCACTCCGGATGGGGAGCTCTGGAAACACCATATATTTT
NA TRBJ2-7 TRBV27 NA CASSLSQAYEQYF TGTGCCAGCAGTTTATCGCAGGCCTACGAGCAGTACTTC
NA TRBJ1-2 TRBV5-4 TRBD1 CASSRQGTNYGYTF TGTGCCAGCAGTCGACAGGGGACTAACTATGGCTACACCTTC
NA TRBJ1-2 TRBV27 NA CASSFGGTYGYTF TGTGCCAGCAGTTTCGGGGGGACCTATGGCTACACCTTC
NA TRBJ2-3 TRBV3-1/TRBV3-2 TRBD2 CASSWYGRVTDTQYF TGTGCCAGCAGCTGGTACGGGAGGGTCACAGATACGCAGTATTTT
few TRBJ1-5 TRBV20-1 NA CSASPLGAQPQHF TGCAGTGCTAGTCCACTCGGAGCTCAGCCCCAGCATTTT
NA TRBJ2-1 TRBV12-2 NA CASRLPTPPSYNEQFF TGTGCAAGTCGCTTACCCACTCCACCCTCCTACAATGAGCAGTTCTTC
NA TRBJ2-3 TRBV5-4 TRBD2 CASSPKAGGPSDTQYF TGTGCCAGCAGCCCCAAAGCGGGAGGGCCCAGCGATACGCAGTATTTT
once TRBJ1-2 TRBV3-1/TRBV3-2 NA CASSQVPTGLNYGYTF TGTGCCAGCAGCCAAGTTCCGACAGGACTTAACTATGGCTACACCTTC
NA TRBJ1-2 TRBV6-2/TRBV6-3 NA CASSSRGPYGYTF TGTGCCAGCAGTTCAAGGGGCCCCTATGGCTACACCTTC
NA TRBJ2-7 TRBV4-2 NA CASRSPSSYEQYF TGTGCCAGCAGGTCTCCGAGCTCCTACGAGCAGTACTTC
NA TRBJ1-2 TRBV18 TRBD1 CASSPDRGYGYTF TGTGCCAGCTCACCCGACAGGGGGTATGGCTACACCTTC